This T cell receptor (beta chain) was identified during a study of T-cell memory formation after mild COVID-19. Across the study: Largely, the TCR clusters proved donor specific. Study results and caveats: Clones that got smaller from day 15 to 85 had even CD4/CD8, while clones growing later tipped toward CD4+.

This clonotype has more than one count but fewer than ten. Antigen specificity is unknown. V was shortened by 6 bases and J by 9 bases, with 29 bases between the two germline ends. The CDR3 spans 17 residues. The TCR alpha and TCR beta cDNA libraries, bearing sample barcodes and UMIs, were generated by 5'RACE using constant-segment primers. TCRdb processed the 5' RACE reads anew with MiXCR; each CDR3 protein has one entry. The sample lists about 270,000 distinct CDR3 sequences; around 17% were seen once. Source material: PBMCs or a T cell subset sorted from them (not recorded which). The rearrangement links TRBV12-3 or TRBV12-4 to TRBJ2-5; weak D call: TRBD2 (5 bases). The source of this sequence is a man between 18 and 29 years old who had mild COVID-19 (a few samples of this study predate the infection). Cell type and time point are not known. CDR3 sequence: CASRPEGLLAASRSQYF. The DNA for the CDR3 is TGTGCCAGCAGACCCGAAGGACTTCTCGCGGCCTCAAGGTCCCAGTACTTC.